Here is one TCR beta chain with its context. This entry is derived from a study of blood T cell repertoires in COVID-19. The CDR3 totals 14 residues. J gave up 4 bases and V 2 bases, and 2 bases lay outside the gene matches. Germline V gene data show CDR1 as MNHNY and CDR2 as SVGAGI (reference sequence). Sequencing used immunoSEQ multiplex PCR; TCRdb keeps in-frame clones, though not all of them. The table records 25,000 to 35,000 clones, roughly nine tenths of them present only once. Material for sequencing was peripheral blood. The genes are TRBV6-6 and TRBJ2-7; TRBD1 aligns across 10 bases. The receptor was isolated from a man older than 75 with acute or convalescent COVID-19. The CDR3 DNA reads TGTGCCAGCAGTTACGGGACAGGGGCGTACGAGCAGTACTTC. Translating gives CASSYGTGAYEQYF.